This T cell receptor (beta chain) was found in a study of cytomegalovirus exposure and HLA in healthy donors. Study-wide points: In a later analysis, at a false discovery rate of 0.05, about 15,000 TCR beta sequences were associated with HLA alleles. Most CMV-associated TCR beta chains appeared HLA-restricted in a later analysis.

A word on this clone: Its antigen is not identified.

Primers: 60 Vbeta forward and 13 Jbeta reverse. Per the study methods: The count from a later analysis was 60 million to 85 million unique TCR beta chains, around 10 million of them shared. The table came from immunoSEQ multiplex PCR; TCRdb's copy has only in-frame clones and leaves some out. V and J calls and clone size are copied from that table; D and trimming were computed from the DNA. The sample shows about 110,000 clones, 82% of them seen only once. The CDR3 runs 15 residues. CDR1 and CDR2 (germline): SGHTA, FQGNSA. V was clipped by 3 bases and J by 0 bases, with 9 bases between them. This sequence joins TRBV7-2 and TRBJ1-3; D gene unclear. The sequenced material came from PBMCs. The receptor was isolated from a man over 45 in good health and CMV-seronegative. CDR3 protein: CASSFSGSSGNTIYF. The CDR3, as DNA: TGTGCCAGCAGCTTTAGCGGTAGCTCTGGAAACACCATATATTTT.